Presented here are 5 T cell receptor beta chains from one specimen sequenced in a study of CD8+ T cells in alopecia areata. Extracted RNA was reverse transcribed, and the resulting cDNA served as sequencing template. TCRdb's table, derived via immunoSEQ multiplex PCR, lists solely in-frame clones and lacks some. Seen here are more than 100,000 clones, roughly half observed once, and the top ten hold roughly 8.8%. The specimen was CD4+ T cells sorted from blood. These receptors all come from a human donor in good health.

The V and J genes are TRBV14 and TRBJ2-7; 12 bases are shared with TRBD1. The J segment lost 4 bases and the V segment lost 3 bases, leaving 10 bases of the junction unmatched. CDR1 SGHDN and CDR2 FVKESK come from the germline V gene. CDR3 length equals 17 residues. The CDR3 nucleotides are TGTGCCAGCAGCCATGAACCGGGACAGGGGGCGAGGTACGAGCAGTACTTC. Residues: CASSHEPGQGARYEQYF.

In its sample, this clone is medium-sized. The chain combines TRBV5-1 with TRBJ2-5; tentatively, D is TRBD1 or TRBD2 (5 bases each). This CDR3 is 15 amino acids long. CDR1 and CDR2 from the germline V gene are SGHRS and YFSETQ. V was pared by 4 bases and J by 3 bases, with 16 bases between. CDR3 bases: TGCGCCAGCAGCGTGACCGGGACGTTAAAAGAGACCCAGTACTTC. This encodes CASSVTGTLKETQYF. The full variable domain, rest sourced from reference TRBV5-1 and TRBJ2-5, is KAGVTQTPRYLIKTRGQQVTLSCSPISGHRSVSWYQQTPGQGLQFLFEYFSETQRNKGNFPGRFSGRQFSNSRSEMNVSTLELGDSALYLCASSVTGTLKETQYFGPGTRLLVL.

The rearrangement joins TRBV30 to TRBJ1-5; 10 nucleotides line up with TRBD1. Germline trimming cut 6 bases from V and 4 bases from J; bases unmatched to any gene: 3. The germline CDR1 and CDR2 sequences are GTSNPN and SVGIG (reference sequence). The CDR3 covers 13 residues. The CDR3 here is CACRTGGNQPQHF. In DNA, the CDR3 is TGTGCCTGTCGGACAGGGGGAAATCAGCCCCAGCATTTT.

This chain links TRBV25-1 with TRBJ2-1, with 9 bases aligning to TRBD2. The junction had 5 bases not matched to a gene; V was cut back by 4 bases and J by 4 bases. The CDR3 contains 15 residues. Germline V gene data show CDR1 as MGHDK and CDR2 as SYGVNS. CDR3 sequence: CASSVGGGAYNEQFF. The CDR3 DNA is TGTGCCAGCAGTGTAGGCGGGGGGGCTTACAATGAGCAGTTCTTC.

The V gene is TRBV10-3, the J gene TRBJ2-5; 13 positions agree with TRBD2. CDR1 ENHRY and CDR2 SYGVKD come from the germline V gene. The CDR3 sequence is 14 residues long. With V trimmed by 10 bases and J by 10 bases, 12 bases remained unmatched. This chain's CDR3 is CASGTSGEKGDQYF. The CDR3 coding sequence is TGTGCCAGTGGGACTAGCGGGGAGAAGGGGGACCAGTACTTC.